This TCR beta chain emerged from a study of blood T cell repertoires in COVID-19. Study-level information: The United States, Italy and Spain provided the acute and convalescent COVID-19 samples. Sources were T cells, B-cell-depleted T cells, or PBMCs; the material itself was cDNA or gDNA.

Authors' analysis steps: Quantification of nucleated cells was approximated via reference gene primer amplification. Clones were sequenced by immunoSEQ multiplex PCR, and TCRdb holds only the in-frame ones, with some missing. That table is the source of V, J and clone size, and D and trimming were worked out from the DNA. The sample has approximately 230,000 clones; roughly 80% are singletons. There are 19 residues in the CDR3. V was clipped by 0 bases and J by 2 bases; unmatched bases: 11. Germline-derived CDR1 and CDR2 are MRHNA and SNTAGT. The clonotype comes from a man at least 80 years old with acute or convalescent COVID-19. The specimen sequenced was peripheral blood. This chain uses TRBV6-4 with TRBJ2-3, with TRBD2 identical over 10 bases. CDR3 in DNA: TGTGCCAGCAGTGACTCAGCGGAGGCCAGCGGGGGGGTCACAGATACGCAGTATTTT. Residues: CASSDSAEASGGVTDTQYF.